This is a list of T cell receptor beta chains from one sample in a study of blood T cell repertoires in COVID-19. The table came from immunoSEQ multiplex PCR; TCRdb's copy has only in-frame clones and leaves some out. The table has under 300,000 clones, around 89% seen once. Sequenced material: PBMCs or T cells enriched from blood (not recorded which). The receptor source for this set is a woman aged 60-70 years in a cohort exposed to, infected with or recovered from COVID-19 (not recorded which). CDR3s leave out the opening cysteine and the closing phenylalanine or tryptophan.

j_call cdr3_length v_call cdr3_aa
TRBJ2-1 14 TRBV9 ASSGYRDRGVNEQF
TRBJ2-2 20 TRBV3-1/TRBV3-2 ASSQEGLAGGSRGPYTGELF
TRBJ2-2 13 TRBV7-2 ASSSRGTNTGELF
TRBJ2-5 16 TRBV10-3 AISGSLTSGSLGETQY
TRBJ1-1 14 TRBV19 ASSPPRGRMNTEAF
TRBJ2-2 14 TRBV18 ASSPGLAGVTGELF
TRBJ2-2 11 TRBV14 ASSLSARGELF
TRBJ1-2 11 TRBV27 ASRGIGGYGYT
TRBJ2-3 13 TRBV7-2 ASSLVFPIGGTQY
TRBJ2-7 13 TRBV15 ATSTAQRGSYEQY
TRBJ1-4 15 TRBV9 ASSSLPGAGGNEKLF
TRBJ2-1 11 TRBV4-2 ASSQDTRGEQF
TRBJ2-7 13 TRBV27 ASSLRGAGGARQY
TRBJ2-7 11 TRBV19 ASSVTSGGEQY
TRBJ1-1 13 TRBV2 ASIPAPDRSKRAF
TRBJ2-1 17 TRBV18 ASSPWSSSSRSSYNEQF
TRBJ1-2 9 TRBV6-1 ASSDRLRYT
TRBJ2-7 15 TRBV20-1 SASSAGGFSSIYEQY
TRBJ2-3 14 TRBV5-4 ASSFLLAGSTDTQY
TRBJ2-1 13 TRBV4-3 ASSQGGRAGNEQF
TRBJ2-5 12 TRBV6-2/TRBV6-3 ASSYLTRRETQY
TRBJ1-4 13 TRBV5-1 ASSLVGGRGEKLF
TRBJ1-4 15 TRBV5-1 ASSLGVDRPTNEKLF
TRBJ1-2 10 TRBV7-8 ASSSQAYGYT
TRBJ2-3 18 TRBV3-1/TRBV3-2 ASSPPWTSGEFPSTDTQY
TRBJ1-1 13 TRBV6-5 ASSYLNRRNTEAF
TRBJ2-6 14 TRBV14 ASSLLRGSGANVLT
TRBJ1-5 12 TRBV6-5 ASSSGTGGQPQH
TRBJ2-1 13 TRBV19 ASRSGREGWNEQF
TRBJ2-7 17 TRBV11-2 ASSPLHSGSKGVSYEQY
TRBJ1-5 17 TRBV6-2/TRBV6-3 ASSSRDRRYVYTNQPQH
TRBJ1-1 12 TRBV28 ASSSGQGKAEAF
TRBJ2-1 11 TRBV6-6 ASSRGVGGRLF
TRBJ2-7 14 TRBV2 ASSEASYGRSLKQY
TRBJ1-4 9 TRBV12-3/TRBV12-4 ASSSGKRLF
TRBJ1-2 15 TRBV28 ASSSPGTALTFYGYT
TRBJ2-7 13 TRBV20-1 SASDGASVSYEQY
TRBJ2-7 11 TRBV7-3 ASSRTGGYEQY
TRBJ1-2 14 TRBV7-9 ASSPRDRGLNYGYT
TRBJ2-7 12 TRBV28 ASSLFGRVYEQY
TRBJ2-4 15 TRBV28 ASSLSGMREAKNIQY
TRBJ1-1 13 TRBV25-1 ASSQTRDMRTEAF
TRBJ2-2 13 TRBV11-2 ASSLVPGVTGELF
TRBJ1-4 11 TRBV5-1 ASSLTGGEKLF
TRBJ2-7 12 TRBV18 ASSTGGLPYEQY
TRBJ2-7 13 TRBV3-1/TRBV3-2 ASSQALPLAYEQY
TRBJ1-5 14 TRBV15 ATSRVDSISNQPQH
TRBJ2-2 14 TRBV7-2 ASSHSQTSGTGELF
TRBJ1-2 11 TRBV12-3/TRBV12-4 ASSNRGLYGYT
TRBJ1-6 13 TRBV4-3 ASSLYRGANSPLH
TRBJ1-2 12 TRBV15 ATSRTGFNYGYT
TRBJ2-3 12 TRBV7-9 ASSLTGGADTQY
TRBJ2-1 14 TRBV27 ASSPLTSGGDNEQF
TRBJ2-1 17 TRBV5-1 ASSLQPGQSSPRHNEQF
TRBJ2-2 16 TRBV7-3 AKATKITRDLNTGELF
TRBJ1-2 9 TRBV2 ASRGSYGYT
TRBJ2-7 13 TRBV19 ASSIFPGAGYEQY
TRBJ2-7 12 TRBV7-9 ASSLAGTRDEQY